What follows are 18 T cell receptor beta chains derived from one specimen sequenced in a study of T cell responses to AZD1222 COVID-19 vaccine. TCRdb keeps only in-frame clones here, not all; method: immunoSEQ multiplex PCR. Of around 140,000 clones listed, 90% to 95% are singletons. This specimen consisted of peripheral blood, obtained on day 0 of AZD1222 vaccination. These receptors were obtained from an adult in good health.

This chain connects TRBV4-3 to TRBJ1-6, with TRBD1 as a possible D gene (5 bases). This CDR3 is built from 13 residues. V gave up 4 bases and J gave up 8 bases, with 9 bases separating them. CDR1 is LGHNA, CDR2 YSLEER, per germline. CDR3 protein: CASSPIGDSPLHF. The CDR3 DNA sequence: TGCGCCAGCAGCCCTATAGGGGATTCACCCCTCCACTTT.

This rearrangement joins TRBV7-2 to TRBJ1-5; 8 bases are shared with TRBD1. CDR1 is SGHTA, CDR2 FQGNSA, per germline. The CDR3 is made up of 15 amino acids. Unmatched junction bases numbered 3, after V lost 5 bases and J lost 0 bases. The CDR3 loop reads CASSLTGASNQPQHF. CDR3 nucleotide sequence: TGTGCCAGCAGCCTGACAGGGGCTAGCAATCAGCCCCAGCATTTT.

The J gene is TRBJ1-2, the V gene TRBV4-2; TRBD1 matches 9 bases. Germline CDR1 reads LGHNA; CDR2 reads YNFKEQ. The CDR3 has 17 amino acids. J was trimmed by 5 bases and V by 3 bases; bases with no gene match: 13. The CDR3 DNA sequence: TGTGCCAGCAGCCATTCCCGGGACAGGGATGTGAATTATGGCTACACCTTC. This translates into CASSHSRDRDVNYGYTF.

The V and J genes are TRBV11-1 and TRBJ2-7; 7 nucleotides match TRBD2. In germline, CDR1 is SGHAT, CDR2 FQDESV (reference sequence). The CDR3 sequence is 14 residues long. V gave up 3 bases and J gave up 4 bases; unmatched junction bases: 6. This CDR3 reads CASSLGLREYEQYF. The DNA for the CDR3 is TGTGCCAGCAGCTTGGGACTACGGGAGTACGAGCAGTACTTC.

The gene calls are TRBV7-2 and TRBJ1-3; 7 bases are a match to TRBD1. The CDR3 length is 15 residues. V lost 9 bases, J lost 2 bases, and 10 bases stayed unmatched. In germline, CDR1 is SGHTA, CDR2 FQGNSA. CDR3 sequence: CASPTRGEPGNTIYF. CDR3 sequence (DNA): TGTGCCAGTCCTACCAGGGGGGAACCTGGAAACACCATATATTTT.

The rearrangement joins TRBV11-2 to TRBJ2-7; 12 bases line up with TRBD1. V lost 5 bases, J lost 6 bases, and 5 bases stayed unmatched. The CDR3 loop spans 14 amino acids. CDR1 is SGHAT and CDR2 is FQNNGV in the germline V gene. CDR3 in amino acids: CASSPGTGGGEQYF. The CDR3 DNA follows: TGTGCCAGCAGCCCCGGGACAGGGGGCGGCGAGCAGTACTTC. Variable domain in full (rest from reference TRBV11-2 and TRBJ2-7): EAGVAQSPRYKIIEKRQSVAFWCNPISGHATLYWYQQILGQGPKLLIQFQNNGVVDDSQLPKDRFSAERLKGVDSTLKIQPAKLEDSAVYLCASSPGTGGGEQYFGPGTRLTVT.

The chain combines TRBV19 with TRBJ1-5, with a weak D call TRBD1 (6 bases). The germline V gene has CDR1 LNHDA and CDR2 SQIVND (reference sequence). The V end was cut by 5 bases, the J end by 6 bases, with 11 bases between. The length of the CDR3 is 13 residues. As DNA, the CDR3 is TGTGCCAGTAGTGCACACAGGGTTCAGCCCCAGCATTTT. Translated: CASSAHRVQPQHF.

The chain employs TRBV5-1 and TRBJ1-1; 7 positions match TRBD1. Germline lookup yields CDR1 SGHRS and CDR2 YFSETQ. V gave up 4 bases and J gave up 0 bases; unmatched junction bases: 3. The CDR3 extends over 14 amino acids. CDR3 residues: CASSPGQVNTEAFF. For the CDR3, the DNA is TGCGCCAGCAGCCCCGGACAGGTGAACACTGAAGCTTTCTTT.

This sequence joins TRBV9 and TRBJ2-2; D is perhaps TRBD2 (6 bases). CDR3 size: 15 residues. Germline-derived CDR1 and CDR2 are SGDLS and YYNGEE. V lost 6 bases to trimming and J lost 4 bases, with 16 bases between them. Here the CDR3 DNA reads TGTGCCAGCAACCCCGGGGGAGTGTCCACCGGGGAGCTGTTTTTT. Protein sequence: CASNPGGVSTGELFF. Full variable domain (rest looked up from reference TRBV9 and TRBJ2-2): DSGVTQTPKHLITATGQRVTLRCSPRSGDLSVYWYQQSLDQGLQFLIQYYNGEERAKGNILERFSAQQFPDLHSELNLSSLELGDSALYFCASNPGGVSTGELFFGEGSRLTVL.

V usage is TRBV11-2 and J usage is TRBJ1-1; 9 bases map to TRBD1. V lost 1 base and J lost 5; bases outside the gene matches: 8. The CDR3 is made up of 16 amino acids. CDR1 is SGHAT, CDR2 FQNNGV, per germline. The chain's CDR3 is CASSLGWTGEGTEAFF. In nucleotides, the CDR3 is TGTGCCAGCAGCTTAGGGTGGACAGGGGAAGGGACTGAAGCTTTCTTT.

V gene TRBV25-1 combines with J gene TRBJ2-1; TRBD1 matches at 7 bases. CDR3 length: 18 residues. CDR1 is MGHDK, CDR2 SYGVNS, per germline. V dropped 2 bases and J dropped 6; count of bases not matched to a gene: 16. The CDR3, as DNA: TGTGCCAGCAGTGAAGGTCTCGGACCGGGACAGAGACTCAATGAGCAGTTCTTC. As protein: CASSEGLGPGQRLNEQFF. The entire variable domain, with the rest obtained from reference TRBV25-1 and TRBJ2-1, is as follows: EADIYQTPRYLVIGTGKKITLECSQTMGHDKMYWYQQDPGMELHLIHYSYGVNSTEKGDLSSESTVSRIRTEHFPLTLESARPSHTSQYLCASSEGLGPGQRLNEQFFGPGTRLTVL.

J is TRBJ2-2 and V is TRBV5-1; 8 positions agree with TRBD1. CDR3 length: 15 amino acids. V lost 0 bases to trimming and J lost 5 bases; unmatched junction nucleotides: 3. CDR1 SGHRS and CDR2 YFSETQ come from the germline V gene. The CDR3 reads CASSLAGGGTGELFF. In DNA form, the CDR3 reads TGCGCCAGCAGCTTGGCAGGGGGCGGTACCGGGGAGCTGTTTTTT.

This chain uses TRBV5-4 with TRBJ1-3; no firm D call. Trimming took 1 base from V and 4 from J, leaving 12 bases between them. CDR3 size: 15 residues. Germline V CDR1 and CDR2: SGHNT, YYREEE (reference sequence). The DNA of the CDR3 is TGTGCCAGCAGCTTGCCGGCCCAGGCGGGAAACACCATATATTTT. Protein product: CASSLPAQAGNTIYF.

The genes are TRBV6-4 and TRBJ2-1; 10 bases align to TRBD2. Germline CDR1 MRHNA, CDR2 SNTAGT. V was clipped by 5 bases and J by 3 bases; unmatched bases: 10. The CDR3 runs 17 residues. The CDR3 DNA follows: TGTGCCAGCAGTCCAGCCTTAACTAGCGGGAACTACAATGAGCAGTTCTTC. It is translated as CASSPALTSGNYNEQFF.

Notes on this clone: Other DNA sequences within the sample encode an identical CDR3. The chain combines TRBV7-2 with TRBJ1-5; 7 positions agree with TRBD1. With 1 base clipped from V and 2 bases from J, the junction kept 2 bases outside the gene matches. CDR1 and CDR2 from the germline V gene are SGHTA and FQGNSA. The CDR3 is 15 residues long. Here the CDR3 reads CASSLDGQGNQPQHF. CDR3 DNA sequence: TGTGCCAGCAGCTTAGACGGACAGGGCAATCAGCCCCAGCATTTT.

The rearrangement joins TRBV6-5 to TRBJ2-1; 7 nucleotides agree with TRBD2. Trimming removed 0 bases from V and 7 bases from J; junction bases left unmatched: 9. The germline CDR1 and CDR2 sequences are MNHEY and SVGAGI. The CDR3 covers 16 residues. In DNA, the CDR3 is TGTGCCAGCAGTTACTCGCCAGCGGGAAGGATGAATGAGCAGTTCTTC. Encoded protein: CASSYSPAGRMNEQFF.

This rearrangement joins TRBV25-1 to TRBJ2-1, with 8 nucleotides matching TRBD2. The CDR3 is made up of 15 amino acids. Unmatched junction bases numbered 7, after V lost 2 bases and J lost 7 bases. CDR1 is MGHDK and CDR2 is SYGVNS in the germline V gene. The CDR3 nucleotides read TGTGCCAGCAGTGAAGTGGGCGGGAGGATAAATGAGCAGTTCTTC. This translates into CASSEVGGRINEQFF.

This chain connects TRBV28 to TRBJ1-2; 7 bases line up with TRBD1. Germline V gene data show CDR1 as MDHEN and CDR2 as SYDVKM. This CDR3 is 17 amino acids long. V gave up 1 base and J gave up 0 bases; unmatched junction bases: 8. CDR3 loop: CASSLLGQGDPNYGYTF. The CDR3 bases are TGTGCCAGCAGTTTATTGGGGCAGGGGGACCCTAACTATGGCTACACCTTC.